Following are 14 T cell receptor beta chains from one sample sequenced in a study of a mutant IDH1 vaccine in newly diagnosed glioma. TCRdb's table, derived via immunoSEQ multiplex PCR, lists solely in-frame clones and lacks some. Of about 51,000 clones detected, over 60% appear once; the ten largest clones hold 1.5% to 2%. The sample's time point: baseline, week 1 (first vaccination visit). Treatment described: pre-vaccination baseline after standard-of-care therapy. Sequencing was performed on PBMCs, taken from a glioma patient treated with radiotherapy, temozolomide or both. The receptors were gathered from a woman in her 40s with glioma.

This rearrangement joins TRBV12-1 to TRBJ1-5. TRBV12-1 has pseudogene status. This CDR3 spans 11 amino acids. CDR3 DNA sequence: TGTGCCAGCAGACTGAATCAGCCCCAGCATTTT. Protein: CASRLNQPQHF.

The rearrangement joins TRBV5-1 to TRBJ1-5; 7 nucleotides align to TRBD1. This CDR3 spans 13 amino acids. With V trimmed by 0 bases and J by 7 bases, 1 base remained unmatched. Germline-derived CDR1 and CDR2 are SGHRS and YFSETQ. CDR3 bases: TGCGCCAGCAGCTTGGGGACAGGACAGCCCCAGCATTTT. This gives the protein CASSLGTGQPQHF.

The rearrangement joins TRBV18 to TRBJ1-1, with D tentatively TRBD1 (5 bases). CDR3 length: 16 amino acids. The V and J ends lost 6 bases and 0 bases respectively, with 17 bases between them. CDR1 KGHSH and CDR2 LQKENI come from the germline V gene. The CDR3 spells CASSMGLQGMNTEAFF. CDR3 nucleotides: TGTGCCAGCTCGATGGGACTTCAGGGAATGAACACTGAAGCTTTCTTT.

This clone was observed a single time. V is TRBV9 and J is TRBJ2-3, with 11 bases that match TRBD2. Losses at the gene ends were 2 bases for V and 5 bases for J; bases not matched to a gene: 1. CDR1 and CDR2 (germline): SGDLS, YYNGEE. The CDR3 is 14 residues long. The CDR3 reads CASSVGTSGDTQYF. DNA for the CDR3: TGTGCCAGCAGCGTTGGGACTAGCGGAGATACGCAGTATTTT.

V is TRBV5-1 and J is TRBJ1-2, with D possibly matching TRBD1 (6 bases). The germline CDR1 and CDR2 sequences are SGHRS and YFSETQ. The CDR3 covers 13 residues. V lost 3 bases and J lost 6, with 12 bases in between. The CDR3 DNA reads TGCGCCAGCAGCTCCCCGGGGGCGAATGGCTACACCTTC. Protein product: CASSSPGANGYTF.

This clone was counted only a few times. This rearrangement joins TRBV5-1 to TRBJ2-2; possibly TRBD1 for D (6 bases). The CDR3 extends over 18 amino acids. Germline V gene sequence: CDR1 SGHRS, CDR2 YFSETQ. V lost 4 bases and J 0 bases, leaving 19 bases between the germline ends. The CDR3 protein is CASSTLGTGPTNTGELFF. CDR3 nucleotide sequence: TGCGCCAGCAGCACCCTCGGAACAGGGCCTACGAACACCGGGGAGCTGTTTTTT.

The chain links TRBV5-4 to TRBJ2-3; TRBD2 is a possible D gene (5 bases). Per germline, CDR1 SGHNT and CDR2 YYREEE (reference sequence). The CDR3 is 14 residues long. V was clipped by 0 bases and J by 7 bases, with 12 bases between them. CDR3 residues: CASSLGRTSHTQYF. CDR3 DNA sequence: TGTGCCAGCAGCTTGGGTAGGACTTCACATACGCAGTATTTT.

The CDR3 nucleotides are TGTGCCAGCAGCTTAGGTGGACTAGCGGGGGATACGCAGTATTTT. Residues: CASSLGGLAGDTQYF. The rearrangement uses TRBV11-3 and TRBJ2-3; 12 bases agree with TRBD2. The CDR3 extends over 15 amino acids. Trimming cost V 1 base and J 6 bases; bases outside gene matches: 2. The germline gives CDR1 SGHNT, CDR2 YENEEA.

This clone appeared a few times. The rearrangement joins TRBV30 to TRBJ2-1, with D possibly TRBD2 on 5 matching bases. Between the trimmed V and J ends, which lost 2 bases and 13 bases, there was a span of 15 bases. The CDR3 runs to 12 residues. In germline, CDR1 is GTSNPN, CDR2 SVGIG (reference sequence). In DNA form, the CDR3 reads TGTGCCTGGAGTTCAGGTCCGGGAAGTCAGTTCTTC. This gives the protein CAWSSGPGSQFF. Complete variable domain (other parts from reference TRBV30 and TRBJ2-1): SQTIHQWPATLVQPVGSPLSLECTVEGTSNPNLYWYRQAAGRGLQLLFYSVGIGQISSEVPQNLSASRPQDRQFILSSKKLLLSDSGFYLCAWSSGPGSQFFGPGTRLTVL.

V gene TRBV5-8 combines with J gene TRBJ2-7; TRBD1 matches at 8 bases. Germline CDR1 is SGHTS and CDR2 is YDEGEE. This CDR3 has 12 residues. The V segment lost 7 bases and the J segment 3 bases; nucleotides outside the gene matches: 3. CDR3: CASSTGVYEQYF. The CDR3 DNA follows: TGTGCCAGCTCGACAGGGGTCTACGAGCAGTACTTC.

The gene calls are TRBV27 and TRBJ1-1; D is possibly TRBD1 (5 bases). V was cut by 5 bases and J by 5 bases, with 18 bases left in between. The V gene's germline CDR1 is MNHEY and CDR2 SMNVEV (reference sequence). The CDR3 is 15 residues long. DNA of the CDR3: TGTGCCAGCAGTACATTGGGGGGGGGAGGAACTGAAGCTTTCTTT. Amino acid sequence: CASSTLGGGGTEAFF.

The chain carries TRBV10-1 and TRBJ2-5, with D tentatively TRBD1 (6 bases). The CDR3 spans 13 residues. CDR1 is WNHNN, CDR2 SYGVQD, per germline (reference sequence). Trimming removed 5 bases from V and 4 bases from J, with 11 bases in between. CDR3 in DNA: TGCGCCAGCAGTCAAGGGGGAGTAGAGACCCAGTACTTC. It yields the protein CASSQGGVETQYF.

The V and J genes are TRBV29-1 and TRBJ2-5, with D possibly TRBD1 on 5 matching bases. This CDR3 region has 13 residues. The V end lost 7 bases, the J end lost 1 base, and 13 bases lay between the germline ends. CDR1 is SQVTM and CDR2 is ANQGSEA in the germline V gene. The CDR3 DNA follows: TGCAGCGCCTCCCAGGGTTCCCAAGAGACCCAGTACTTC. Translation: CSASQGSQETQYF. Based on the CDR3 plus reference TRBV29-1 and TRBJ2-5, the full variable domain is SAVISQKPSRDICQRGTSLTIQCQVDSQVTMMFWYRQQPGQSLTLIATANQGSEATYESGFVIDKFPISRPNLTFSTLTVSNMSPEDSSIYLCSASQGSQETQYFGPGTRLLVL.

This CDR3 reads CACSEDRVEAFF. DNA of the CDR3: TGCGCCTGTTCGGAGGACAGGGTTGAAGCTTTCTTT. The gene calls are TRBV10-2 and TRBJ1-1; 8 bases align to TRBD1. The CDR3 contains 12 residues. Germline V CDR1 and CDR2: WSHSY, SAAADI. V lost 11 bases, J lost 7 bases, and 9 bases stayed unmatched.